This T cell receptor (beta chain) was found in a study of cytomegalovirus exposure and HLA in healthy donors. With 60 Vbeta and 13 Jbeta primers, the PCR was carried out. Measured with immunoSEQ multiplex PCR; TCRdb has only the in-frame clones, and not every one. The top ten clones hold roughly 3.5% of a sample with around 200,000 clones, 77% of them seen once. General study points: TCR beta V segments were, for the most part, productive about 87% or about 30% of the time in an earlier analysis.

Notes on this clone: Its antigen is unidentified. Additional DNA sequences in this sample encode the identical CDR3.

CDR1 MDHEN and CDR2 SYDVKM come from the germline V gene. The CDR3 length is 12 residues. V lost 8 bases to trimming and J lost 0 bases, with 7 bases between them. This receptor was identified in a woman aged 60-75 years in good health and CMV-seropositive. Sequenced input: PBMCs. V gene TRBV28 combines with J gene TRBJ2-5; TRBD2 might be the D (5 bases). CDR3 protein: CASGGYQETQYF. As DNA, the CDR3 is TGTGCCAGCGGCGGGTACCAAGAGACCCAGTACTTC.